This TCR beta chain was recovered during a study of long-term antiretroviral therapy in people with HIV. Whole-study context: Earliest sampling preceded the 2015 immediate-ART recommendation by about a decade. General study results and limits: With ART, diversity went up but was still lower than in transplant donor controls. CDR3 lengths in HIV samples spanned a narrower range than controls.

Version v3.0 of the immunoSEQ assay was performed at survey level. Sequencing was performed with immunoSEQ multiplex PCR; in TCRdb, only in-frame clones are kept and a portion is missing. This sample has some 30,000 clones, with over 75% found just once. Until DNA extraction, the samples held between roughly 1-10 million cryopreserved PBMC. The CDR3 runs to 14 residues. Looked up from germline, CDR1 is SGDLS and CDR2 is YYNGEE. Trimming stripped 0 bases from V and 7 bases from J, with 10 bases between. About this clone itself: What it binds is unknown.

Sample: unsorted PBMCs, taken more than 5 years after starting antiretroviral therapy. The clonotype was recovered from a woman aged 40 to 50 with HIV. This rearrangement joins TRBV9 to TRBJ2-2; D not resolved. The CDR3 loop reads CASSVGDAIGELFF. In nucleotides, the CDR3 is TGTGCCAGCAGCGTAGGAGACGCCATCGGGGAGCTGTTTTTT. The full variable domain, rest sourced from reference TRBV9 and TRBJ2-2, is DSGVTQTPKHLITATGQRVTLRCSPRSGDLSVYWYQQSLDQGLQFLIQYYNGEERAKGNILERFSAQQFPDLHSELNLSSLELGDSALYFCASSVGDAIGELFFGEGSRLTVL.